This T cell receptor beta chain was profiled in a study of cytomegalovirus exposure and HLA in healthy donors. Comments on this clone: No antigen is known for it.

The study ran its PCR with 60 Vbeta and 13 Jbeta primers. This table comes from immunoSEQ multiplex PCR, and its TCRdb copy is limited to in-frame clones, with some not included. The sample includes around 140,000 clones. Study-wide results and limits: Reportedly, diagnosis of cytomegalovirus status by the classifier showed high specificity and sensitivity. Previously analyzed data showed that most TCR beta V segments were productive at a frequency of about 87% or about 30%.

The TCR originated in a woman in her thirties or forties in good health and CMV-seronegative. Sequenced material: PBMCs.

This chain's CDR3 is CARQGNSPLHF. CDR3 sequence (DNA): TGTGCCCGTCAGGGTAATTCACCCCTCCACTTT. This rearrangement joins TRBV30 to TRBJ1-6; D may be TRBD1 (5 bases). The CDR3 sequence is 11 residues long. V lost 8 bases and J 6 bases, leaving 8 bases between the germline ends. Germline V CDR1 and CDR2: GTSNPN, SVGIG (reference sequence).